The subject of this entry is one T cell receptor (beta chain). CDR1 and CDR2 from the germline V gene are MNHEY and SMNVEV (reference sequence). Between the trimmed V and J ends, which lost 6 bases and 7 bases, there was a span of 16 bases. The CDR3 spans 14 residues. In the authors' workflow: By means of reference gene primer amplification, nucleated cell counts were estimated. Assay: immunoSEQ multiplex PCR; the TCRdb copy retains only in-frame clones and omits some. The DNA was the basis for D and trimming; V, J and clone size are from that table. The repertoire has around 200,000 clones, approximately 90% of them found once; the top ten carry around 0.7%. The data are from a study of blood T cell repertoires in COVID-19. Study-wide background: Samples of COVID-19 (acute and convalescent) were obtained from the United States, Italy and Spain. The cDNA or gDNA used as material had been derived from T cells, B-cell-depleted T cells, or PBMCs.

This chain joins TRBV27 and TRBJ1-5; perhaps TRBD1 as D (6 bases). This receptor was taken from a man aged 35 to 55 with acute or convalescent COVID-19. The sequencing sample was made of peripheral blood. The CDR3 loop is CASRRTGSGQPQHF. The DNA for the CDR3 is TGTGCCAGCAGGAGAACAGGGTCGGGGCAGCCCCAGCATTTT.